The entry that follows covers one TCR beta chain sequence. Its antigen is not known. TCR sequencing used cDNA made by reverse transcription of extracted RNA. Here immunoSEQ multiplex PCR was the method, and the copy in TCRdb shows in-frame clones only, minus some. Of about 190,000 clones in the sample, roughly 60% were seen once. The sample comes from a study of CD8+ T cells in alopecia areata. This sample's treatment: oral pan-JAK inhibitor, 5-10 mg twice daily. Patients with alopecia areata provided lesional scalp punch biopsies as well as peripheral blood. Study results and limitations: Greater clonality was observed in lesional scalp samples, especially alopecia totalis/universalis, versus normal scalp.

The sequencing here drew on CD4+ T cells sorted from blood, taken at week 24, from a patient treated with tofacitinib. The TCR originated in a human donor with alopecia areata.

CDR3 region: CAWSLPPNLGEQYF. CDR3 DNA sequence: TGTGCCTGGAGTCTTCCCCCCAACCTCGGCGAGCAGTACTTC. The rearrangement links TRBV30 to TRBJ2-7; D is ambiguous. V lost 2 bases and J 6 bases, leaving 17 bases between the germline ends. The V gene's germline CDR1 is GTSNPN and CDR2 SVGIG (reference sequence). The CDR3 consists of 14 residues.